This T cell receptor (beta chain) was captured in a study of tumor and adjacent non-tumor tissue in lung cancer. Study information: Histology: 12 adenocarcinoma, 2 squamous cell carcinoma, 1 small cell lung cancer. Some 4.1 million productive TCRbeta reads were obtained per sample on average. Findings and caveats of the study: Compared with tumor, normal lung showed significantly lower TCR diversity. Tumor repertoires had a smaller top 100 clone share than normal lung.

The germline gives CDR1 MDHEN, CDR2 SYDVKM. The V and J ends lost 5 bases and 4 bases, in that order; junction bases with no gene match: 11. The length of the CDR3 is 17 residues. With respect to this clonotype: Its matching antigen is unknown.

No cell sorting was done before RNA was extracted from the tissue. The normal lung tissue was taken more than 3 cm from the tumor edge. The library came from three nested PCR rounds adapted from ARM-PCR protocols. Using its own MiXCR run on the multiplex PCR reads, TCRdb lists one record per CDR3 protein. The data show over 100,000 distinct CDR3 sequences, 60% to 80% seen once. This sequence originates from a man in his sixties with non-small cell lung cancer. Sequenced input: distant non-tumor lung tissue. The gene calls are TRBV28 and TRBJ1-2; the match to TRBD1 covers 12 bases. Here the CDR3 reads CASSQGTGGAGAYGYTF. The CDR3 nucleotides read TGTGCCAGCAGTCAAGGGACAGGGGGCGCCGGGGCCTATGGCTACACCTTC.